This TCR beta chain is from a study of molecular identifiers for immune sequencing clone quantification (dated by TCRdb to 2016 to 2019). General notes on the study: For a replicate experiment, the RNA from either approximately 20,000 or 100,000 naive CD8 T cells was divided into five aliquots, and four of those aliquots went on to sequencing. CD8 T cells were used in a methods study to benchmark molecular-identifier clustering-based TCR repertoire sequencing (MIDCIRS) and TCR RNA copy counting. Results the study describes overall, beyond this receptor: Even against a background of 800,000 to 1,000,000 naive CD8 T cells, spiked-in Jurkat TCR RNA amounting to a single cell's worth was reported to be detectable. In CMV-specific effector cells, over 98% of molecules were held by clones above 20 RNA copies, whereas under 1% of molecules were held by such clones in naive cells. The sizes of highly expanded clones could end up underestimated when identical TCR molecules share a barcode. When barcode sub-clustering was not used, chimeric consensus sequences inflated TCR diversity, with chimeras reaching as high as 47%. Naive libraries contained spiked-in Jurkat TCR RNA (approximately nine copies' worth), which is not part of the donor repertoire. Modeling indicated about 3.1 TCR RNA copies recovered per cell, compared with about 10 by digital PCR, which implies a capture efficiency of 25% to 35%.

Libraries of naive CD8 T cells were built from around 20,000 to 1,000,000 sorted cells, with 10%, 30% or 50% of the purified RNA used. Naive CD8 T cells, defined as CD8+CD4-CCR7+CD45RA+, were FACS-sorted into RLT Plus buffer on a BD FACSAria II. To test detection sensitivity, Jurkat RNA equal to fewer than 13 TCR copies was added to samples of about 20,000-1,100,000 naive CD8 T cells. CD8 T cells were enriched with RosetteSep CD8+ T Cell Enrichment Cocktail and Ficoll-Paque, followed by ACK red cell lysis. V was cut back by 3 bases and J by 0 bases, leaving a gap of 13 bases between them. The CDR3 measures 16 amino acids from cysteine to phenylalanine. Only the CDR3 portion is preserved as DNA: 48 bases, with reading frame beginning at the first base. The germline V gene encodes CDR1 MNHEY and CDR2 SMNVEV (reference sequence). Libraries were built with PCR. Sequencing instrument: NextSeq 500. Bulk TCR libraries were prepared as previously described, using TCR primers listed in Table S5. Total RNA was purified with the Qiagen AllPrep DNA/RNA kit. Before analysis, reads from multiple sequencing runs of the same library were pooled. On the authors' methods: Reads were retained only if an exact TCR constant sequence was present, and the retained reads were trimmed to 150 nt and grouped according to their 12-nt molecular barcodes. Within each barcode group, reads were sub-clustered at a 15% Levenshtein threshold, and quality-weighted consensus sequences were built per RNA molecule. Non-functional sequences were excluded, and lower-count sequences lying one edit away from another sequence were also excluded. On the basis of fitting two negative binomial distributions, barcode sub-clusters with fewer than 20% of the maximum read count were discarded. The public sequencing data were trimmed at Q25 with fastp and processed into clonotypes with MiXCR by TCRdb, which kept only in-frame beta chains. Merged by CDR3 protein, the rows form single entries marked with the most common genes and DNA. The V and J calls shown here were made by TCRdb, not taken from the authors' results. The sample table holds about 630,000 distinct CDR3 sequences, of which roughly 25% were seen once. The ten top clones hold 0.78% of the sample.

This clonotype was seen repeatedly, ten times or more. This receptor's antigen is unknown. No much larger clone exists at a distance of one base, and base qualities are not known. The sequence was obtained from a human donor in good health. Some libraries in this study had Jurkat cell RNA spiked in. Material for sequencing was naive CD8+ T cells from blood, with Jurkat cell RNA spiked in. The cell subset or site label, as the study defines it: FACS-sorted CD8+CD4-CCR7+CD45RA+ naive T cells. The rearrangement joined TRBV27 to TRBJ2-3; TRBD2 is a weak D gene call, 5 bases matching. The CDR3: CASSFLRVTSTDTQYF. The nucleotide sequence is given as TGTGCCAGCAGTTTTTTGAGGGTAACTAGCACAGATACGCAGTATTTT.